What follows describes a single T cell receptor beta chain. The germline V gene has CDR1 MGHDK and CDR2 SYGVNS. The CDR3 is 15 residues long. Trimming took off 2 bases at V and 3 bases at J, with 10 bases between the two ends. This record comes from a study of blood T cell repertoires in COVID-19. Study at large: The origin of the acute and convalescent COVID-19 samples was the United States, Italy and Spain. Sample material is recorded as cDNA or gDNA derived from T cells, B-cell-depleted T cells, or PBMCs.

Study processing details: The authors estimated nucleated cell counts from reference gene primer amplification. Clones were sequenced by immunoSEQ multiplex PCR, and TCRdb holds only the in-frame ones, with some missing. The V and J calls and the clone size are those of that table, but D and trimming were determined from the DNA. The table shows approximately 260,000 clones, with over 80% occurring only once. The sequence was obtained from a man in his 60s who had recovered from COVID-19. Sequenced material: peripheral blood. V and J are TRBV25-1 and TRBJ2-2, with unresolved D. The CDR3 region has the DNA TGTGCCAGCAGTGAACCAGGAACGCACACCGGGGAGCTGTTTTTT. Protein: CASSEPGTHTGELFF.